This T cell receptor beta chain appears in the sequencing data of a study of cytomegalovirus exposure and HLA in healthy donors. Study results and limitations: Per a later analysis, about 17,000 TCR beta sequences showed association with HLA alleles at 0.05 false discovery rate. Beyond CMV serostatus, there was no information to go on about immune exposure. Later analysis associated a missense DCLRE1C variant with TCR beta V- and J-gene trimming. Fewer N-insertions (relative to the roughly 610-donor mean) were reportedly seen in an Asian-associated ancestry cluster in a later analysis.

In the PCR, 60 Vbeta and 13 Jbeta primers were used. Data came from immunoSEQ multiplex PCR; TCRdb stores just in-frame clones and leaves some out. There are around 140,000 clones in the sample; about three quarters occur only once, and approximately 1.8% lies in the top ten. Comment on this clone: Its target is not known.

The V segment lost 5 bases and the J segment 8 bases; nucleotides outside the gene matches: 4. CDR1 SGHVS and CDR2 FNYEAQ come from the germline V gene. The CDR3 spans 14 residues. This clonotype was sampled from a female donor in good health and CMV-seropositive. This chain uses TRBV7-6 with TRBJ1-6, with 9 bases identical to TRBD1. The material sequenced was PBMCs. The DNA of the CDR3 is TGTGCCAGCAGCCGAACAGGGGGCGATTCACCCCTCCACTTT. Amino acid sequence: CASSRTGGDSPLHF. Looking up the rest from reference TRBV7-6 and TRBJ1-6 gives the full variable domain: GAGVSQSPRYKVTKRGQDVALRCDPISGHVSLYWYRQALGQGPEFLTYFNYEAQQDKSGLPNDRFSAERPEGSISTLTIQRTEQRDSAMYRCASSRTGGDSPLHFGNGTRLTVT.